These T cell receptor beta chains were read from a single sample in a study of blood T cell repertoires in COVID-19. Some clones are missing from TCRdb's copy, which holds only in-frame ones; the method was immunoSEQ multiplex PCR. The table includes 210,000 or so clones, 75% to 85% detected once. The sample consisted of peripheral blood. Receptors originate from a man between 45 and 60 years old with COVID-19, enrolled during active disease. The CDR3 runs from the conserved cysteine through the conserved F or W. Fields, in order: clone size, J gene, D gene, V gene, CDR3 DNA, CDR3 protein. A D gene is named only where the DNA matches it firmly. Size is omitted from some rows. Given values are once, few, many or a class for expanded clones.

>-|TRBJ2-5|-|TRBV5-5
TGTGCCAGCAGCTTGGTCACAGGGTCAGAGACCCAGTACTTC
CASSLVTGSETQYF
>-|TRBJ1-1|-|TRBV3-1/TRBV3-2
TGTGCCAGCAGCCAAGTTACAGGTCGCGCTGAAGCTTTCTTT
CASSQVTGRAEAFF
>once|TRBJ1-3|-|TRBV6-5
TGTGCCAGCAGTTACGAGGCAGGGACTGGAAACACCATATATTTT
CASSYEAGTGNTIYF
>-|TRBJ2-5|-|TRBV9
TGTGCCAGCAGCGTAGCGGGGCGGGACGGGACCCAGTACTTC
CASSVAGRDGTQYF
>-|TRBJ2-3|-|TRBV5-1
TGCGCCAGCAGCTTGCCCCAGGCAGGGGTCGCAGGAGATACGCAGTATTTT
CASSLPQAGVAGDTQYF
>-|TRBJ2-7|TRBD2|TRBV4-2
TGTGCCAGCAGCCGGCCGGGACTAGGGGGCTACGAGCAGTACTTC
CASSRPGLGGYEQYF
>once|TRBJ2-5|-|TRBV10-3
TGTGCCATCAGTGGGGCTTTCTCGTACCAAGAGACCCAGTACTTC
CAISGAFSYQETQYF
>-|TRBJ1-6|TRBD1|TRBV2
TGTGCCAGCAGCTCTCGAGGGGGCGCCGATTCACCCCTCCACTTT
CASSSRGGADSPLHF
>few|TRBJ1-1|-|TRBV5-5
TGTGCCAGCACCCCCACCGGACAGTCCCTACGAGACACTGAAGCTTTCTTT
CASTPTGQSLRDTEAFF
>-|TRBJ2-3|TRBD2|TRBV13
TGTGCCAGCACCCTGGGGGGGACTAGCGGGGCTACGCAGTATTTT
CASTLGGTSGATQYF
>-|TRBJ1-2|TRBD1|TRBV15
TGTGCCACCAGCTCATCCATGGGACGAAGGGGGCCCGGTAGCTATGGCTACACCTTC
CATSSSMGRRGPGSYGYTF
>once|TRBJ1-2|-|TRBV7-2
TGTGCCAGCACCGGAAGGGGCCAATCCTATGGCTACACCTTC
CASTGRGQSYGYTF